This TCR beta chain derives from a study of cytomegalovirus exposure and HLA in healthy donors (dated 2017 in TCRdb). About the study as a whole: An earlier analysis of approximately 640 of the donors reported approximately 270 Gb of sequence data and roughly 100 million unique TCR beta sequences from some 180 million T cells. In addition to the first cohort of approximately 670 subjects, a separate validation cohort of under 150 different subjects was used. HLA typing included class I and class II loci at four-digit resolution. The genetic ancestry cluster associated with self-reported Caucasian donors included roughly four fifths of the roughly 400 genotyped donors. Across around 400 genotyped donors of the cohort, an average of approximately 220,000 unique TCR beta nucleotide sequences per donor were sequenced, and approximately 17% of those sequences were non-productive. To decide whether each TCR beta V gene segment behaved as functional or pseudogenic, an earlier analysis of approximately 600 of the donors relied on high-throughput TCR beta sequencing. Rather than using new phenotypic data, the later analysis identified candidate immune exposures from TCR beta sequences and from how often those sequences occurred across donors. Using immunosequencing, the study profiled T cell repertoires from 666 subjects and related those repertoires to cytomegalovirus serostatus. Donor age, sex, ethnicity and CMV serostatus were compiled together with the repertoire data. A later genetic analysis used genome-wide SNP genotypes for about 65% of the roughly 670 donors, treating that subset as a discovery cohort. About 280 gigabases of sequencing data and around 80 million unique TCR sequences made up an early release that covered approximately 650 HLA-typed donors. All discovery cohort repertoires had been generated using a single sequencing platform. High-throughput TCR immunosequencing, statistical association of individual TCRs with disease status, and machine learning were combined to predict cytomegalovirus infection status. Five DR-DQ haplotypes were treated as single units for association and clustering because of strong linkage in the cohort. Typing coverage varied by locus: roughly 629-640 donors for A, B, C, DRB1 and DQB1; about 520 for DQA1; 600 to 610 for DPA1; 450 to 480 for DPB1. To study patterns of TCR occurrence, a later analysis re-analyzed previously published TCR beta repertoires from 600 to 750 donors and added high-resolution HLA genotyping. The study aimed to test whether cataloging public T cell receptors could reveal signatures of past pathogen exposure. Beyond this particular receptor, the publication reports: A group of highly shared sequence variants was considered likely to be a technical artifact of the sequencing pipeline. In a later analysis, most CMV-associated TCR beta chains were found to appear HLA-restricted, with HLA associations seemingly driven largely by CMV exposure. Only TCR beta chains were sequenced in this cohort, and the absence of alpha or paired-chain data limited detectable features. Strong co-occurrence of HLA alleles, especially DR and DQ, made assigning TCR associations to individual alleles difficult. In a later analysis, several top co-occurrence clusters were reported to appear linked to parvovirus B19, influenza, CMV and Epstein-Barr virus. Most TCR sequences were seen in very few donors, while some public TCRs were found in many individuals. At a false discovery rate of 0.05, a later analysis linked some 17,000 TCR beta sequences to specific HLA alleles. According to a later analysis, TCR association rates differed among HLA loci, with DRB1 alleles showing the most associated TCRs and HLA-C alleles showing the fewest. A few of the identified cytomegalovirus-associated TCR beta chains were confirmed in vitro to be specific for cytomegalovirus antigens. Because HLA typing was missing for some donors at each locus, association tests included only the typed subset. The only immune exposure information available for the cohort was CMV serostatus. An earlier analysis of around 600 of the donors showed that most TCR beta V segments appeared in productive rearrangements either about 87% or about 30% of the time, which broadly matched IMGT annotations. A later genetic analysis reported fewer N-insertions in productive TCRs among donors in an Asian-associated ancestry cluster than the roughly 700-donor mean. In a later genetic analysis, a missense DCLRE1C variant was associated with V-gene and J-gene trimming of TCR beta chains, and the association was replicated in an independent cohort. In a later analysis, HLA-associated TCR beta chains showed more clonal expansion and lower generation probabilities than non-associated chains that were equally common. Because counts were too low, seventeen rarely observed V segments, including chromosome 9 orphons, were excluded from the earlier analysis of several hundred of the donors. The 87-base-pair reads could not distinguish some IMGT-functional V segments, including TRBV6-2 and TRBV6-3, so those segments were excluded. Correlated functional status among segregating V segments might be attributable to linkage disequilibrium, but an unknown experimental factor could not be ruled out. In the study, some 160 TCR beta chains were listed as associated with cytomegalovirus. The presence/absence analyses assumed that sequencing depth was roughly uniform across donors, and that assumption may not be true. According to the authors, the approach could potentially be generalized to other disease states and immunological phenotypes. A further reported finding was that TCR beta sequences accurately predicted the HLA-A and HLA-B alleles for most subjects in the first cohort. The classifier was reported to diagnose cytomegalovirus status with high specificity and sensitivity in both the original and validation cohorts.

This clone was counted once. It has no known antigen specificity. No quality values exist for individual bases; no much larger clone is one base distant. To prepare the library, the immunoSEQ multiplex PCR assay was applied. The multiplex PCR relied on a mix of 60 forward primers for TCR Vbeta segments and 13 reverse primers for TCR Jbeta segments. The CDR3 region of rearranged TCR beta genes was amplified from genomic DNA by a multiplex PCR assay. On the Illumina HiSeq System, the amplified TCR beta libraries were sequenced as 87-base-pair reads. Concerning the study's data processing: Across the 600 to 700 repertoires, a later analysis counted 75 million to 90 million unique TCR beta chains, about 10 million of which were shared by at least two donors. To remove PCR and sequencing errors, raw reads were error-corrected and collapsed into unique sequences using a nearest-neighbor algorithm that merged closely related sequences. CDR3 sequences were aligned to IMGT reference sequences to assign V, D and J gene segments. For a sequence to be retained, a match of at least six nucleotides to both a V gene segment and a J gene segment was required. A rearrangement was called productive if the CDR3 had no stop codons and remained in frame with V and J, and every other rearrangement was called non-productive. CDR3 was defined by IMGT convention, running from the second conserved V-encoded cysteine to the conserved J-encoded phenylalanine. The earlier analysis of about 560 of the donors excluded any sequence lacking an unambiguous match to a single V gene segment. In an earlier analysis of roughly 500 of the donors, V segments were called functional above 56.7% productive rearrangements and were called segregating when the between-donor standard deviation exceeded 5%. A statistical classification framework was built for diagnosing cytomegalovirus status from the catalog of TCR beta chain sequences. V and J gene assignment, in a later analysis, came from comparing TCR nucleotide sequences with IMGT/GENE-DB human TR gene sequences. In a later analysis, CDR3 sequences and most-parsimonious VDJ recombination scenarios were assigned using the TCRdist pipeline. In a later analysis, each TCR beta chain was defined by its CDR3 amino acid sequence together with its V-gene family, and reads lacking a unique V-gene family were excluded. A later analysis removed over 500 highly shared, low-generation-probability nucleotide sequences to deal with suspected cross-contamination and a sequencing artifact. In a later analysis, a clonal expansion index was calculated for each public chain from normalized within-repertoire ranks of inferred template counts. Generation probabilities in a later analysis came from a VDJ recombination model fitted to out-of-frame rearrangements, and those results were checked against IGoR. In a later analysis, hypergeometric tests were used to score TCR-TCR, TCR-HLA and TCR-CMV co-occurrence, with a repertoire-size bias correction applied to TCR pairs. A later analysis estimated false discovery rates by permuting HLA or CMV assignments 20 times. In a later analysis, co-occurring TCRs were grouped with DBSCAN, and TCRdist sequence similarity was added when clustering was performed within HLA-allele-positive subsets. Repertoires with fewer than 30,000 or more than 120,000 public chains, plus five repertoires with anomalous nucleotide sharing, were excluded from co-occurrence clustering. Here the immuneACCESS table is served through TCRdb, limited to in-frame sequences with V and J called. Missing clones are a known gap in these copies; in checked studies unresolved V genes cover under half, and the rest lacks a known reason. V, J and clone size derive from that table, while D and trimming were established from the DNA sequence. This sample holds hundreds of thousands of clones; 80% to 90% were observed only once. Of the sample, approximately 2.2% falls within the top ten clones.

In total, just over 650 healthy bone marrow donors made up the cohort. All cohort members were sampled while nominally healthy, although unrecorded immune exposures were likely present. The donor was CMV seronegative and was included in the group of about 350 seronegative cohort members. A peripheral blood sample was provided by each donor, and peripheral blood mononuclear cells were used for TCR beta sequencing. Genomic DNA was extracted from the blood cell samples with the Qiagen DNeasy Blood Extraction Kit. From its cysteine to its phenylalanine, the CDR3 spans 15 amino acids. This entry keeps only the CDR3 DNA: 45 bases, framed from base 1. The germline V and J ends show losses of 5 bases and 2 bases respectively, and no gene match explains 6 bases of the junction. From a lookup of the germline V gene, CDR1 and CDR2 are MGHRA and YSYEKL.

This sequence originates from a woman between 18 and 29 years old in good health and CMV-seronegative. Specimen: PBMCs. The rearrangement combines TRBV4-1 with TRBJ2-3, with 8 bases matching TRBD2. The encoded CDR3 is CASSAPGGPTDTQYF. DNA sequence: TGCGCCAGCAGCGCGCCGGGGGGGCCCACAGATACGCAGTATTTT.